This record looks at one T cell receptor beta chain sequence and its context. Original methodology: By means of reference gene primer amplification, nucleated cell counts were estimated. Some clones are missing from TCRdb's copy, which holds only in-frame ones; the method was immunoSEQ multiplex PCR. V, J and clone size are taken as reported in that table, and D and trimming were inferred from the DNA itself. The sample carries around 370,000 clones, more than 75% recorded once. The sample comes from a study of blood T cell repertoires in COVID-19. About the study: The study drew acute and convalescent COVID-19 samples from the United States, Italy and Spain. Sample material is recorded as cDNA or gDNA derived from T cells, B-cell-depleted T cells, or PBMCs.

This CDR3 is 16 amino acids long. V gave up 6 bases and J gave up 1 base, with 18 bases separating them. Germline CDR1 is SNHLY and CDR2 is FYNNEI. The sequenced sample was peripheral blood. The origin of this receptor is a woman aged 18-29 years who had recovered from COVID-19. This chain uses TRBV2 with TRBJ1-2; D is uncertain. The CDR3 sequence: CASSETGYPYNYGYTF. For the CDR3, the DNA is TGTGCCAGCAGCGAGACTGGGTACCCCTATAACTATGGCTACACCTTC.